This T cell receptor (beta chain) was found in a study of tumor and adjacent non-tumor tissue in lung cancer. Study in general: Millions of productive TCRbeta reads were obtained per sample on average.

Germline V gives CDR1 MNHEY, CDR2 SVGEGT. The CDR3 totals 14 residues. Three rounds of nested PCR, following a modified ARM-PCR protocol, produced the TCRbeta library. TCRdb processed the multiplex PCR reads anew with MiXCR; each CDR3 protein has one entry. The data contain some 100,000 distinct CDR3 sequences, 55% to 65% of them singletons. RNA was extracted from bulk tissue without any cell sorting. This non-tumor lung sample came from over 3 cm beyond the tumor edge. Donors were chemotherapy-naive, newly diagnosed lung cancer surgical patients in China, August–late 2014. On this clonotype: A much larger clone lies one base from this, so it may be a read error.

The sequencing sample was made of distant non-tumor lung tissue. The chain uses TRBV6-2 or TRBV6-3 and TRBJ2-3; D not certain. This sequence was found in a man aged 30 to 45 with non-small cell lung cancer. The CDR3 loop reads CVSSYRRSTDTQYF. The CDR3 DNA sequence: TGTGTCAGCAGTTACCGCAGGAGCACAGATACGCAGTATTTT.